This T cell receptor (beta chain) stems from a study of shared clonotypes between healthy human individuals. Clones were sequenced by immunoSEQ multiplex PCR, and TCRdb holds only the in-frame ones, with some missing. The sample has about 2 million clones; approximately 94% are singletons. Naive CD8 cells were CD45RO-negative, positively selected for CCR7, excluding terminally differentiated effector memory CD45RA+ cells. The sequenced material came from naive CD8+ T cells sorted from blood. This sequence was found in a man aged 18 to 29 in good health.

CDR3 sequence: CASSLTGQGVNEKLFF. The CDR3 bases are TGTGCCAGCAGCTTAACGGGACAGGGGGTAAATGAAAAACTGTTTTTT. V usage is TRBV7-3 and J usage is TRBJ1-4, with 11 positions matching TRBD1. Per germline, CDR1 SGHTA and CDR2 FQGTGA. The CDR3 spans 16 residues. J gave up 5 bases and V 0 bases, and 2 bases lay outside the gene matches.